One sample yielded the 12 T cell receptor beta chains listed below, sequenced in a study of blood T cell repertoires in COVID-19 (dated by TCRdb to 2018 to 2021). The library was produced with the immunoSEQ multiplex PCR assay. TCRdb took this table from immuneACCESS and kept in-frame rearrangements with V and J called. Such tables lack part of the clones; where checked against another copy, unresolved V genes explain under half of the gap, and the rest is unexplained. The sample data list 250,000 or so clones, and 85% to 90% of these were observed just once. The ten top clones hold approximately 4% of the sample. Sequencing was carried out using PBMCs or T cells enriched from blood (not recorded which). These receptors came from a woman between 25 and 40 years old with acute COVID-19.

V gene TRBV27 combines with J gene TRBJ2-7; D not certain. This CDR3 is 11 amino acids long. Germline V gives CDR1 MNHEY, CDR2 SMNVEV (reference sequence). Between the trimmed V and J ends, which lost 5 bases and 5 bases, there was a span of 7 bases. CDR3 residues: CASSRGDEQYF. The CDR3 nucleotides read TGTGCCAGCAGTCGCGGAGACGAGCAGTACTTC.

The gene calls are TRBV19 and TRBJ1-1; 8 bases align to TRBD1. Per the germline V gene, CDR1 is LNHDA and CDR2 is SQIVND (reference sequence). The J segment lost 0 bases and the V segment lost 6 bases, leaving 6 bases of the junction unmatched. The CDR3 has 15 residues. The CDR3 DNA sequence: TGTGCCAGTAGCCAATGGACAGGGATGAACACTGAAGCTTTCTTT. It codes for CASSQWTGMNTEAFF.

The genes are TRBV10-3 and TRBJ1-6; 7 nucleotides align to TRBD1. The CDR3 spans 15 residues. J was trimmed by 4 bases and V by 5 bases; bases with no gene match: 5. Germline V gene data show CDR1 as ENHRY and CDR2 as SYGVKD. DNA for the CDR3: TGTGCCATCAGTTCATCAGGGGGATATAATTCACCCCTCCACTTT. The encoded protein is CAISSSGGYNSPLHF.

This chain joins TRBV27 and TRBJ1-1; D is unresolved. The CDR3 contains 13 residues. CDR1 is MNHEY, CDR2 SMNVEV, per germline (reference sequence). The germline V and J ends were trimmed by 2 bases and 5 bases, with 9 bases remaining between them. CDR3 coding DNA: TGTGCCAGCAGTTTAGCAGAGGGAACTGAAGCTTTCTTT. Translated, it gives CASSLAEGTEAFF.

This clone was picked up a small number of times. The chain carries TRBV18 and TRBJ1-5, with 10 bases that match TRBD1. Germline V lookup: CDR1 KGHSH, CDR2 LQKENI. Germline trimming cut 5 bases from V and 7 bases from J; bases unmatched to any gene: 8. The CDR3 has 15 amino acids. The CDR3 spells CASSETGGSGQPQHF. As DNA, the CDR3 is TGTGCCAGCTCAGAGACAGGGGGCTCGGGACAGCCCCAGCATTTT.

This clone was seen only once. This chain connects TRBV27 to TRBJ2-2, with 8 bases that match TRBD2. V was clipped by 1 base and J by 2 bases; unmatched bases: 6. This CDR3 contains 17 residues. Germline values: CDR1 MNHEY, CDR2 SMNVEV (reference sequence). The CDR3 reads CASSLLASGLNTGELFF. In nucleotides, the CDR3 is TGTGCCAGCAGTTTATTGGCTAGCGGGTTAAACACCGGGGAGCTGTTTTTT.

The CDR3 nucleotides are TGTGCCAGCAGCCAAGATCCGCGAAGCTCCTACGAGCAGTACTTC. This codes for CASSQDPRSSYEQYF. This rearrangement joins TRBV3-1 (or the pseudogene TRBV3-2) to TRBJ2-7; D gene ambiguous. This CDR3 is built from 15 residues. The ends were cut back, 0 bases at V and 0 bases at J, with 9 bases in the middle. Germline CDR1 reads LGHDT; CDR2 reads YNNKEL (reference sequence).

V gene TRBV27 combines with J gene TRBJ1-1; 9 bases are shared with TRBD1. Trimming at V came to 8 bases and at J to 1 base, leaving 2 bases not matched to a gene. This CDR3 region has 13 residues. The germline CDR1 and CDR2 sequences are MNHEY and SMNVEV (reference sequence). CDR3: CASRTGANTEAFF. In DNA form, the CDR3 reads TGTGCCAGCCGGACAGGGGCGAACACTGAAGCTTTCTTT.

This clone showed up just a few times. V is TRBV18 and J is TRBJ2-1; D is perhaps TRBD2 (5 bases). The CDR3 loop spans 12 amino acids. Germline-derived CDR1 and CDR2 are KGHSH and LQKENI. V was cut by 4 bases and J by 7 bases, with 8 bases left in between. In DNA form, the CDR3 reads TGTGCCAGCTCACGCACGGGGAATGAGCAGTTCTTC. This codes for CASSRTGNEQFF.

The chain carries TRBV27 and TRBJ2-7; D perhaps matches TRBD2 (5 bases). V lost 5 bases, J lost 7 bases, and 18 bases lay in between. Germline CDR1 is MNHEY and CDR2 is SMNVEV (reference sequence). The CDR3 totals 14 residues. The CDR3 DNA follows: TGTGCCAGCAGTATCGGACTGGACCACTGGGAGCAGTACTTC. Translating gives CASSIGLDHWEQYF.

The CDR3 loop reads CASSQGDSSSYNEQFF. The CDR3 DNA reads TGCGCCAGCAGCCAAGGTGACTCGAGCTCCTACAATGAGCAGTTCTTC. V gene TRBV4-1 combines with J gene TRBJ2-1; D ambiguous. The CDR3 extends over 16 amino acids. The germline V gene encodes CDR1 MGHRA and CDR2 YSYEKL. V dropped 1 base and J dropped 0 bases, with 10 bases sitting between them.

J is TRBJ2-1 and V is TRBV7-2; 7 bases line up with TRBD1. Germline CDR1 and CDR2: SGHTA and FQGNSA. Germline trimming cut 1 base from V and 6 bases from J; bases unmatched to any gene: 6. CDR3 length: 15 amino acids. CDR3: CASSLGQGVFNEQFF. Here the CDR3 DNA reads TGTGCCAGCAGCTTAGGACAGGGAGTCTTCAATGAGCAGTTCTTC.